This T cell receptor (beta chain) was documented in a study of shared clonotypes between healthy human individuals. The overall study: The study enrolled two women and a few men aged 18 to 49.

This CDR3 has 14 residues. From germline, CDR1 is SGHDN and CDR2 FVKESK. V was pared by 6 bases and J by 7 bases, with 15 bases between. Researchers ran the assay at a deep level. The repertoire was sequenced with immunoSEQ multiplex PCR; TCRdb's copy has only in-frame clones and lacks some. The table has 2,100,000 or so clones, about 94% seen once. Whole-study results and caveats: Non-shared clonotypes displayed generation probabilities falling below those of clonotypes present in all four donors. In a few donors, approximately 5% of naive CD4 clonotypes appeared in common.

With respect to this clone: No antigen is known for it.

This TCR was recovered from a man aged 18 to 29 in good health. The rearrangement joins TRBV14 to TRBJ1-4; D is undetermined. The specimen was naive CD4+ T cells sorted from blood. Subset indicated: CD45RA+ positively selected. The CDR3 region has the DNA TGTGCCAGCAGGCGGTCGAACAAGGGTGAAAAACTGTTTTTT. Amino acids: CASRRSNKGEKLFF.